This T cell receptor beta chain was captured by sequencing in a study of shared clonotypes between healthy human individuals. Study-level results: The study found lower generation probabilities in non-shared clonotypes than in those shared by all four donors. Across subsets, estimated richness was generally greater for naive than for memory populations.

Note on this clone: Its antigen remains unknown.

The naive CD8 fraction comprised CD45RO-negative cells positively selected for CCR7 and excluded terminally differentiated effector memory CD45RA+ cells. Losses at the gene ends were 3 bases for V and 1 base for J; bases not matched to a gene: 10. CDR1 is SGDLS, CDR2 YYNGEE, per germline. The CDR3 contains 17 residues. Genomic DNA per cell subset filled all wells of several immunoSEQ plates. This table comes from immunoSEQ multiplex PCR, and its TCRdb copy is limited to in-frame clones, with some not included. The sample carries some 1,900,000 clones, approximately 94% recorded once. The rearrangement links TRBV9 to TRBJ2-3, with TRBD2 matching 8 bases. The sequence derives from a man aged 18 to 29 in good health. The sample comprised naive CD8+ T cells sorted from blood. The CDR3 bases are TGTGCCAGCAGCGCGGGGCCGGCGGGGGGTCGCACAGATACGCAGTATTTT. This codes for CASSAGPAGGRTDTQYF.